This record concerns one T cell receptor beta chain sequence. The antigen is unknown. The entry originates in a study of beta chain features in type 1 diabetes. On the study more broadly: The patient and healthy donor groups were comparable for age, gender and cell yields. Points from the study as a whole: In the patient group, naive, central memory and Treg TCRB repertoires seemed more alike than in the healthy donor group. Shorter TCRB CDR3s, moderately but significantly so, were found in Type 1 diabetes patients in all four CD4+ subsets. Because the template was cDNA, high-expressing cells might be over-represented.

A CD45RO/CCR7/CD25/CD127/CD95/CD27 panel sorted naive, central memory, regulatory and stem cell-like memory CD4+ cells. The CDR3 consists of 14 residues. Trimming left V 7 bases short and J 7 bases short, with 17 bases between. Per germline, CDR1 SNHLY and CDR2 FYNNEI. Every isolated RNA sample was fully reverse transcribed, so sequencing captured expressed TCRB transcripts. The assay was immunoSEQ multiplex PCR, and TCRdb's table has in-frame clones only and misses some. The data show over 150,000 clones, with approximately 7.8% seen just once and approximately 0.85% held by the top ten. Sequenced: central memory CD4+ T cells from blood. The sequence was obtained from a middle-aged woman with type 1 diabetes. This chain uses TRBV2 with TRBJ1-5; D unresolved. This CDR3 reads CASTGETEGQPQHF. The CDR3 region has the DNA TGTGCCAGCACCGGGGAAACGGAGGGACAGCCCCAGCATTTT.